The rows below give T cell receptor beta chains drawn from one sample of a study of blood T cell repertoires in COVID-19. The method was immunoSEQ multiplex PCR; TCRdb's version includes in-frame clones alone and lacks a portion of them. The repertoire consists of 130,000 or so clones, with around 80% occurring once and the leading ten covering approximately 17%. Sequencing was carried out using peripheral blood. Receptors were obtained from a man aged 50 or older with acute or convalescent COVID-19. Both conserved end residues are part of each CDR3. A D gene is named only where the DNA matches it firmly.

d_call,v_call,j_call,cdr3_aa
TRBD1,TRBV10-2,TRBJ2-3,CASSGGPDRGDTQYF
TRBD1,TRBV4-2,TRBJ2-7,CASSQATGAGLYEQYF
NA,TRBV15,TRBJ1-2,CATSRDLGAEGYTF
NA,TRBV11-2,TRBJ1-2,CASSPLEGQGANYGYTF
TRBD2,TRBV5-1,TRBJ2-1,CASSGTRIDEQFF
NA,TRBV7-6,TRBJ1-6,CASSLFMGGGNSPLHF
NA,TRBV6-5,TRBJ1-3,CASSYLSGVSGNTIYF
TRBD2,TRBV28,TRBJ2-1,CASSGITREGFF
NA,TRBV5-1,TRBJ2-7,CPRSWGVAGAREQYF
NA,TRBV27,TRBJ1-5,CASSLTVPYSNQPQHF
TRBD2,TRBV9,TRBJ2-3,CASNKGGGRDTQYF
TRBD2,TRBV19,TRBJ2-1,CASSIGSGGAGEQFF
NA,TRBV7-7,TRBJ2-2,CASSSSTGTGELFF
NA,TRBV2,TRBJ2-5,CASLGGGKTQYF
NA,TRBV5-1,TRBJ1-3,CASSLTGGGNSGNTIYF
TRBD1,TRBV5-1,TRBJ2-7,CASSPRQGSYEQYF
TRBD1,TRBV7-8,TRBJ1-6,CASSLTGEMGNSPLHF
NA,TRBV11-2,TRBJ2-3,CASSLDSGFGAQYF
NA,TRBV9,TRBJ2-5,CASSPWTGPGETQYF
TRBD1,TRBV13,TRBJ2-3,CASSLRTGRRTDTQYF
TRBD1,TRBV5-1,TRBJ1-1,CASSAEGQGNTEAFF